Sequencing of this T cell receptor beta chain was carried out in a study of CD8+ T cells in alopecia areata. Alopecia areata patients provided lesional scalp punch biopsies and peripheral blood. CD4+ and CD8+ T cells were sorted from PBMCs. Extracted from the samples, RNA was reverse transcribed into cDNA to serve as the sequencing template. The protocol was immunoSEQ multiplex PCR, while the TCRdb copy is restricted to in-frame clones and leaves out a portion. The sample has about 150,000 clones, under 60% seen once. The CDR3 loop spans 13 amino acids. The J segment lost 10 bases and the V segment lost 0 bases, leaving 2 bases of the junction unmatched. The germline CDR1 and CDR2 sequences are KGHSH and LQKENI.

This rearrangement joins TRBV18 to TRBJ1-2, with 10 bases aligning to TRBD1. This receptor was identified in a human donor with alopecia areata. The sequencing here drew on CD4+ T cells sorted from blood, taken at week 0. The CDR3 sequence is CASSPPGQGFYTF. In DNA, the CDR3 is TGTGCCAGCTCACCACCGGGACAGGGGTTCTACACCTTC.